This T cell receptor beta chain stems from a study of beta chain features in type 1 diabetes. Findings and limits, study-wide: Amplification by PCR could prefer shorter templates, with the same effect in patients and controls. cDNA-based sequencing might over-represent cells highly expressing TCR. A moderate, significant TCRB CDR3 shortening appeared in type 1 diabetes across four CD4+ subsets.

This clone showed up just a few times. Antigen: not known. Every bit of the isolated RNA underwent reverse transcription, so sequencing read expressed TCRB transcripts. TCRdb keeps only in-frame clones here, not all; method: immunoSEQ multiplex PCR. The data show 450,000 to 550,000 clones, 30% seen once. This TCR came from a man aged 18 to 30 in good health. What was sequenced was naive CD4+ T cells from blood.

CDR3: CASSESGGELFF. CDR3 sequence (DNA): TGTGCCAGCAGTGAAAGTGGCGGGGAGCTGTTTTTT. The chain recombines TRBV28 with TRBJ2-2; D gene unclear. V was shortened by 5 bases and J by 7 bases, with 8 bases between the two germline ends. The CDR3 runs 12 residues. Germline assignment: CDR1 MDHEN and CDR2 SYDVKM.